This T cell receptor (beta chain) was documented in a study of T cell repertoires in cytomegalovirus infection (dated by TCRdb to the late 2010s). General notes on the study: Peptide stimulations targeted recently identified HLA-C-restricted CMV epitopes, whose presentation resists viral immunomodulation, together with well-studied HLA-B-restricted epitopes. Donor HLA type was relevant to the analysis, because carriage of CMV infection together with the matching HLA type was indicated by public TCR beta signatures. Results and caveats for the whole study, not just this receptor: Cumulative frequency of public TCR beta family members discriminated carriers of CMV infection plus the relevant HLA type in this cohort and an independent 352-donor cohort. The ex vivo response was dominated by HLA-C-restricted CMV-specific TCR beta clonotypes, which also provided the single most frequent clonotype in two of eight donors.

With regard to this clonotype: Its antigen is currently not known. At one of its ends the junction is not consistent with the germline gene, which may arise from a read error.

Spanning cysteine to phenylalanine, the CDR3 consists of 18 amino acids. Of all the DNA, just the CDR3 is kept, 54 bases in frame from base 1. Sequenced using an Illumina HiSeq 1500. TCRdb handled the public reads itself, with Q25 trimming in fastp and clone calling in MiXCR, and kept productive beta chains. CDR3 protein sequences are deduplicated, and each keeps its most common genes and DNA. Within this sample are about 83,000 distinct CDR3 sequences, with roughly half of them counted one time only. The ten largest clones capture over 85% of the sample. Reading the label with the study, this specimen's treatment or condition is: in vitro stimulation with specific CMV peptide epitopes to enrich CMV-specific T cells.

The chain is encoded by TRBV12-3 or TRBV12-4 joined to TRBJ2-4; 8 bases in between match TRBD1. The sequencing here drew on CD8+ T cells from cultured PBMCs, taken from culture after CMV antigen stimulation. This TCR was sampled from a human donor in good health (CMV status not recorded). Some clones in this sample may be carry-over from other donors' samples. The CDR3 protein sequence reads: CASSLASQGDEARNIQYF. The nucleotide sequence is TGTGCCAGCAGTTTAGCATCACAGGGGGACGAAGCCAGAAACATTCAGTACTTC.